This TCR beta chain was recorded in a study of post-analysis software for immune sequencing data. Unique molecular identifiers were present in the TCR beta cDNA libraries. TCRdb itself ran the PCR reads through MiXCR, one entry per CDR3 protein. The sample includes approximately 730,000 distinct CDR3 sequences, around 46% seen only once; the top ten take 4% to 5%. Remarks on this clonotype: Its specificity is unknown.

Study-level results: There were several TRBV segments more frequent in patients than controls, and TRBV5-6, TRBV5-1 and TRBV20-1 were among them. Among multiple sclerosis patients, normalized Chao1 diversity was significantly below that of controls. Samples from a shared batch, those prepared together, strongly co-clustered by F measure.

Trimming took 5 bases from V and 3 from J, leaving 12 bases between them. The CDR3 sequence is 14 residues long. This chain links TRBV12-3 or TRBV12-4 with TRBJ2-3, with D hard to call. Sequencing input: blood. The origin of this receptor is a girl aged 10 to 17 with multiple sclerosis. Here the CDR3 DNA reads TGTGCCAGCAGTCAATATATCGATACAGATACGCAGTATTTT. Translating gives CASSQYIDTDTQYF.